This TCR beta chain was captured in a study of blood T cell repertoires in COVID-19. CDR1 and CDR2 from the germline V gene are SEHNR and FQNEAQ (reference sequence). The CDR3 is made up of 14 amino acids. V gave up 5 bases and J gave up 0 bases, with 8 bases separating them. Sequenced by immunoSEQ multiplex PCR; TCRdb stores in-frame clones only, minus some. The data hold approximately 40,000 clones, with 87% observed a single time. The clonotype comes from a woman of 80 years or more in a cohort sampled during active or convalescent COVID-19. The rearrangement joins TRBV7-9 to TRBJ1-3; D not resolved. The sequenced sample was peripheral blood. CDR3 DNA sequence: TGTGCCAGCAGCCAACATTCCTCTGGAAACACCATATATTTT. This translates into CASSQHSSGNTIYF.